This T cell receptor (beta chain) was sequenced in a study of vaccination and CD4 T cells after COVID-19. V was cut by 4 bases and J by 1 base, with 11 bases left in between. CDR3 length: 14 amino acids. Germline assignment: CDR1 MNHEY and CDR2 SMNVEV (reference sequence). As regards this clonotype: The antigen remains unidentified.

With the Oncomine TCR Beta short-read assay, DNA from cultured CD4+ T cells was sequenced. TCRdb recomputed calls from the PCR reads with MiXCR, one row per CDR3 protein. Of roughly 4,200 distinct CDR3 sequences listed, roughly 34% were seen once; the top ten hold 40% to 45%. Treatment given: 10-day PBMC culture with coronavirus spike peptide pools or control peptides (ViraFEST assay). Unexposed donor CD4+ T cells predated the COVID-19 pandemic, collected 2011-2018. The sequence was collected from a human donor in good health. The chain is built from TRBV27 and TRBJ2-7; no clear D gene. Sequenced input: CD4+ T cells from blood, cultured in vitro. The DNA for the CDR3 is TGTGCCAGCAGTTCCCGAGGTGGTTCCTACGAGCAGTACTTC. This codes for CASSSRGGSYEQYF.